The present T cell receptor (beta chain) was sequenced within a study of OX40 agonist ivuxolimab in advanced cancers. Looking at the study overall: Partial responses were recorded for three patients, including one with hepatocellular carcinoma and two with cutaneous melanoma. The study, taken as a whole, reports: Certain nonresponders additionally had low normalized T-cell clonal expansion.

Of note for this clone: Its cognate antigen is unknown. A read error may produce the germline difference seen at one junction end.

Some clones are missing from TCRdb's copy, which holds only in-frame ones; the method was immunoSEQ multiplex PCR. The sample yields about 68,000 clones, around 80% seen once. Per germline, CDR1 SGHNT and CDR2 YYREEE (reference sequence). The CDR3 loop spans 16 amino acids. The sequencing used CD4+ or CD8+ T cells sorted from blood, collected in a trial of the OX40 agonist ivuxolimab. This TCR was recovered from an adult with an advanced solid tumor such as melanoma, head and neck, liver or kidney cancer. The chain has TRBV5-4 and TRBJ2-5; the match to TRBD1 covers 9 bases. The CDR3 protein is CASSIPQGQGQGTQYF. The CDR3 DNA follows: TGTGCCAGCAGTATCCCACAGGGACAGGGTCAAGGGACCCAGTACTTC.